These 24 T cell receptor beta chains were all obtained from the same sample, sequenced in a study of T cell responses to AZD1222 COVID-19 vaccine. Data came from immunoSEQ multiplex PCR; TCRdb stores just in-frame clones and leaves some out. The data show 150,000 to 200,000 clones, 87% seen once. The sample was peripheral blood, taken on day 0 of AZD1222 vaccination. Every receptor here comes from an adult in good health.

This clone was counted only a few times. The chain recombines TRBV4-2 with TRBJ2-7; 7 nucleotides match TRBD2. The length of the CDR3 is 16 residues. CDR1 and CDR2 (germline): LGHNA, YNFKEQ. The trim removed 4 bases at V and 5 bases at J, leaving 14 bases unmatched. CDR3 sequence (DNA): TGTGCCAGCAGCCTATCCTCAGGGCGGGGGTCTGACGAGCAGTACTTC. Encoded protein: CASSLSSGRGSDEQYF.

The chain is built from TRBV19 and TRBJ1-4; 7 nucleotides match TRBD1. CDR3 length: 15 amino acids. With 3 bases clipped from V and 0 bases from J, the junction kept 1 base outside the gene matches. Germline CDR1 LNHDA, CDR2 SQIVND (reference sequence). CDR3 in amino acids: CASSIRGSTNEKLFF. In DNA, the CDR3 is TGTGCCAGTAGTATCAGGGGGTCAACTAATGAAAAACTGTTTTTT.

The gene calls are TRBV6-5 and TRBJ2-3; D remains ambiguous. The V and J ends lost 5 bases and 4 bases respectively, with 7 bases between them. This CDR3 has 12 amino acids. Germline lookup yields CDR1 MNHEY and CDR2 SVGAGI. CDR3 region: CASSHYPDTQYF. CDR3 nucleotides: TGTGCCAGCAGTCACTACCCAGATACGCAGTATTTT.

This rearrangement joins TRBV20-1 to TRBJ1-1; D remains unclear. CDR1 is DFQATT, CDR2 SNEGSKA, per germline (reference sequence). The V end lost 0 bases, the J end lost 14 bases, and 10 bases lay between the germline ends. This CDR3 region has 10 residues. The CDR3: CSARDTDGFF. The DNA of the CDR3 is TGCAGTGCTAGAGATACGGACGGATTCTTT.

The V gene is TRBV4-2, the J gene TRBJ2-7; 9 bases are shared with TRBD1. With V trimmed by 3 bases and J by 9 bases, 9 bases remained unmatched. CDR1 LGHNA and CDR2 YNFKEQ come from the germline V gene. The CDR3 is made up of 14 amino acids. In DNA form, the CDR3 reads TGTGCCAGCAGCCAGGCCGGACAGGGGCGGGGGCAGTACTTC. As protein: CASSQAGQGRGQYF.

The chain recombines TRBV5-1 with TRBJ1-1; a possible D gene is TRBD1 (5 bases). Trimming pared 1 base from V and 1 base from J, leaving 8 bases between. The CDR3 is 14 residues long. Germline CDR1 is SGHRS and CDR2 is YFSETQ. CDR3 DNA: TGCGCCAGCAGCTTGCTCAGGGAGAACACTGAAGCTTTCTTT. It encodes CASSLLRENTEAFF.

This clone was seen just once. CDR3: CASSYNTGSDTQYF. CDR3 coding DNA: TGTGCCAGCAGTTATAACACAGGGTCAGATACGCAGTATTTT. The chain has TRBV6-5 and TRBJ2-3, with D possibly matching TRBD1 (6 bases). Per germline, CDR1 MNHEY and CDR2 SVGAGI. The V end lost 3 bases, the J end lost 4 bases, and 11 bases lay between the germline ends. CDR3 size: 14 residues.

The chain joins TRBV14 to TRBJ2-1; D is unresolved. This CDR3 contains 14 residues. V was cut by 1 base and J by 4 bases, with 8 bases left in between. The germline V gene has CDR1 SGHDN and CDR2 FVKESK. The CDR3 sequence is CASSQVNTYNEQFF. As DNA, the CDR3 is TGTGCCAGCAGCCAAGTAAACACTTACAATGAGCAGTTCTTC.

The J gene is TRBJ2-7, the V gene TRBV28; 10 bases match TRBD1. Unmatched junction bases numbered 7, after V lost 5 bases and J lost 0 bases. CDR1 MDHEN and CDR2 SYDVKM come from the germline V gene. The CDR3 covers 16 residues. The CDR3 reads CASSILGQGVSYEQYF. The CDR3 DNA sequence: TGTGCCAGCAGTATACTCGGACAGGGGGTCTCCTACGAGCAGTACTTC. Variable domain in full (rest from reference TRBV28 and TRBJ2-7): DVKVTQSSRYLVKRTGEKVFLECVQDMDHENMFWYRQDPGLGLRLIYFSYDVKMKEKGDIPEGYSVSREKKERFSLILESASTNQTSMYLCASSILGQGVSYEQYFGPGTRLTVT.

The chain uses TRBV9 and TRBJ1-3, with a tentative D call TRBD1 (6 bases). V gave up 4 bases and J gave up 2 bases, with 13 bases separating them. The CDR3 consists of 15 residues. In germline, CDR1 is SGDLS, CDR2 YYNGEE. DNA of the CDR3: TGTGCCAGCAGCAGACAGAGGGGGGCTGGAAACACCATATATTTT. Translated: CASSRQRGAGNTIYF. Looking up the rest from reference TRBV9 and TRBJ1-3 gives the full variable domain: DSGVTQTPKHLITATGQRVTLRCSPRSGDLSVYWYQQSLDQGLQFLIQYYNGEERAKGNILERFSAQQFPDLHSELNLSSLELGDSALYFCASSRQRGAGNTIYFGEGSWLTVV.

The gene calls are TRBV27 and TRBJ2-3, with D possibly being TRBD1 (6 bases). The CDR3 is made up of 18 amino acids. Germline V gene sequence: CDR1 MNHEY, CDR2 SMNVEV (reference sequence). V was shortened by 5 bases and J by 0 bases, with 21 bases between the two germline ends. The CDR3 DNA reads TGTGCCAGCAGTCGACCGAATAAAGGGGGAATTAGCACAGATACGCAGTATTTT. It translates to CASSRPNKGGISTDTQYF.

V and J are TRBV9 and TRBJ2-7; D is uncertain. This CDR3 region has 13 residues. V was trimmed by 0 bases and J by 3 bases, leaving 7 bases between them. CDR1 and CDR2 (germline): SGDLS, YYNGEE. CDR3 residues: CASSVGPNYEQYF. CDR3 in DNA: TGTGCCAGCAGCGTAGGCCCAAACTACGAGCAGTACTTC.

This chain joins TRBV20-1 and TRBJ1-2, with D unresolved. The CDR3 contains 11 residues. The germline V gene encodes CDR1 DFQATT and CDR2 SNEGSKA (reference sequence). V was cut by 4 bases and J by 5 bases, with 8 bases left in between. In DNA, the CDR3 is TGCAGTGCTAACAAGCAGTATGGCTACACCTTC. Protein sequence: CSANKQYGYTF.

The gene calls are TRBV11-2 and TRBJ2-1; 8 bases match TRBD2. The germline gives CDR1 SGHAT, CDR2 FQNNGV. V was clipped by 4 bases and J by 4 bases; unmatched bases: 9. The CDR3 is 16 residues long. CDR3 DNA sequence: TGTGCCAGCAGCTCCCAGCCGGGAGGGATTTACAATGAGCAGTTCTTC. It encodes CASSSQPGGIYNEQFF. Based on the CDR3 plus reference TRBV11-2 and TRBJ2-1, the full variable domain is EAGVAQSPRYKIIEKRQSVAFWCNPISGHATLYWYQQILGQGPKLLIQFQNNGVVDDSQLPKDRFSAERLKGVDSTLKIQPAKLEDSAVYLCASSSQPGGIYNEQFFGPGTRLTVL.

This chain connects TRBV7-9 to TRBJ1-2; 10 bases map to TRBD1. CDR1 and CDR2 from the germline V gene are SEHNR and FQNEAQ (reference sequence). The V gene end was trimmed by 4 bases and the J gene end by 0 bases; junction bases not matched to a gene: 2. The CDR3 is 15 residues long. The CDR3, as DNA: TGTGCCAGCAGCTCCGGGACAGGGGCTAACTATGGCTACACCTTC. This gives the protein CASSSGTGANYGYTF.

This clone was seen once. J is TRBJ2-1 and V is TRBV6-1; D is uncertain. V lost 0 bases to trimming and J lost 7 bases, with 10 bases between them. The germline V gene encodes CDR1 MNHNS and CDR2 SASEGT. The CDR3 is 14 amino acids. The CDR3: CASSEARLWNEQFF. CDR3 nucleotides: TGTGCCAGCAGTGAAGCGAGGCTATGGAATGAGCAGTTCTTC.

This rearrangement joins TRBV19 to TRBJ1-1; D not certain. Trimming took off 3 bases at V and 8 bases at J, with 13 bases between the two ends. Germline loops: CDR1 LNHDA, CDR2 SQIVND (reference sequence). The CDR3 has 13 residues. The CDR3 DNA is TGTGCCAGTAGTATCATGGGCTGGGGAGAAGCTTTCTTT. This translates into CASSIMGWGEAFF.

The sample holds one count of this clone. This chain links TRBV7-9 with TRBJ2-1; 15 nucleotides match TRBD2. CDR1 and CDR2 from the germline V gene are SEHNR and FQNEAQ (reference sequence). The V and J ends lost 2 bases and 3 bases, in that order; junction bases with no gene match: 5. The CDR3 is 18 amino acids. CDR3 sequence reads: CASSLSGTSGRNYNEQFF. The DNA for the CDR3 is TGTGCCAGCAGCTTATCCGGGACTAGCGGGAGGAACTACAATGAGCAGTTCTTC.

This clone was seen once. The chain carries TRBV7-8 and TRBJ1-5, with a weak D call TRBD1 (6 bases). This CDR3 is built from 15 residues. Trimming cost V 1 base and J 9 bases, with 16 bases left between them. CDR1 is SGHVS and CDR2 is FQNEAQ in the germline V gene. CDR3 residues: CASSLGIGGKLPQHF. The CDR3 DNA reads TGTGCCAGCAGCTTAGGGATAGGGGGGAAGCTGCCCCAGCATTTT. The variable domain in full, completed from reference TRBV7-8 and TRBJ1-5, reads GAGVSQSPRYKVAKRGQDVALRCDPISGHVSLFWYQQALGQGPEFLTYFQNEAQLDKSGLPSDRFFAERPEGSVSTLKIQRTQQEDSAVYLCASSLGIGGKLPQHFGDGTRLSIL.

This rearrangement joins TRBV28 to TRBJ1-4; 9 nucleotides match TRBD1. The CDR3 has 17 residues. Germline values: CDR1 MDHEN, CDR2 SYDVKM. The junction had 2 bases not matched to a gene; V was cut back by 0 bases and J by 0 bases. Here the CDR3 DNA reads TGTGCCAGCAGTTTATGGGGGACAGGGCCAACTAATGAAAAACTGTTTTTT. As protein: CASSLWGTGPTNEKLFF.

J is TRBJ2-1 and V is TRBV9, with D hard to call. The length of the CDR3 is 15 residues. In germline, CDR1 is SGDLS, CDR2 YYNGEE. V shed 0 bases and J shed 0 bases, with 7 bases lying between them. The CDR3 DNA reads TGTGCCAGCAGCGTAGAATCTAGCTCCTACAATGAGCAGTTCTTC. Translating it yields CASSVESSSYNEQFF. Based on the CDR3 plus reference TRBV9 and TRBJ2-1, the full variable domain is DSGVTQTPKHLITATGQRVTLRCSPRSGDLSVYWYQQSLDQGLQFLIQYYNGEERAKGNILERFSAQQFPDLHSELNLSSLELGDSALYFCASSVESSSYNEQFFGPGTRLTVL.

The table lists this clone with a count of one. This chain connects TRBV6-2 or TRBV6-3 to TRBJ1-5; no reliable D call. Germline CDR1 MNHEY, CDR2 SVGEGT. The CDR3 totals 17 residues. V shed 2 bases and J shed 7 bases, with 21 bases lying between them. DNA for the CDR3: TGTGCCAGCAGTTACGATCCCGGGCCCGGGCACGAACAGCCCCAGCATTTT. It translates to CASSYDPGPGHEQPQHF.

The CDR3 is CASSLQTIGRGYEQYF. CDR3 nucleotide sequence: TGTGCCAGCAGCTTACAGACGATCGGGAGGGGGTACGAGCAGTACTTC. The chain combines TRBV7-2 with TRBJ2-7; 8 bases are a match to TRBD2. Losses at the gene ends were 2 bases for V and 4 bases for J; bases not matched to a gene: 10. From germline, CDR1 is SGHTA and CDR2 FQGNSA. CDR3 size: 16 residues.

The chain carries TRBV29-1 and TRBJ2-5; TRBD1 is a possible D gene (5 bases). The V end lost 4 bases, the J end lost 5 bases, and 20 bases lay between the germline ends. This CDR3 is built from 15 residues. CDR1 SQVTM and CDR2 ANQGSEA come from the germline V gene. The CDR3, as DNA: TGCAGCGTTGTATACGGGCCGCTAAAGGGGGAGACCCAGTACTTC. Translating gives CSVVYGPLKGETQYF.